These 5 T cell receptor beta chains share one sample of origin, sequenced in a study of shared clonotypes between healthy human individuals. Data came from immunoSEQ multiplex PCR; TCRdb stores just in-frame clones and leaves some out. The data contain under 600,000 clones, more than 95% of them seen just once; the ten biggest clones take up approximately 0.057%. The sample taken for sequencing was naive CD4+ T cells sorted from blood. Subset noted: CD45RA+ positively selected. All receptors derive from a woman younger than 45 in good health.

V usage is TRBV7-2 and J usage is TRBJ2-2, with 8 bases identical to TRBD1. The CDR3 is made up of 16 amino acids. The J segment lost 2 bases and the V segment lost 4 bases, leaving 6 bases of the junction unmatched. Germline V gives CDR1 SGHTA, CDR2 FQGNSA. This CDR3 is CASSSQGQGNTGELFF. CDR3 nucleotides: TGTGCCAGCAGCTCACAAGGACAGGGAAACACCGGGGAGCTGTTTTTT.

V is TRBV5-1 and J is TRBJ2-1; 10 bases agree with TRBD2. After removal of 1 base from V and 10 bases from J, the junction contained 11 bases not matched to a gene. This CDR3 is 16 amino acids long. Germline values: CDR1 SGHRS, CDR2 YFSETQ. The CDR3 DNA is TGCGCCAGCAGCTTGTGGTCTAGCGGGAGTCTCGGGGAGCAGTTCTTC. This gives the protein CASSLWSSGSLGEQFF.

V usage is TRBV28 and J usage is TRBJ2-2; 11 bases line up with TRBD1. This CDR3 spans 16 amino acids. From germline, CDR1 is MDHEN and CDR2 SYDVKM. The trim removed 3 bases at V and 4 bases at J, leaving 4 bases unmatched. For the CDR3, the DNA is TGTGCCAGCAGTTTCCTGGGACAGGGGGGCACCGGGGAGCTGTTTTTT. This gives the protein CASSFLGQGGTGELFF.

This chain links TRBV19 with TRBJ2-1, with 15 bases identical to TRBD2. The CDR3 runs 18 residues. The junction had 14 bases not matched to a gene; V was cut back by 4 bases and J by 10 bases. CDR1 and CDR2 from the germline V gene are LNHDA and SQIVND (reference sequence). The CDR3 protein is CASSTGLAGGQGPIEQFF. CDR3 bases: TGTGCCAGTAGTACGGGACTAGCGGGAGGACAAGGACCAATAGAGCAGTTCTTC.

For the CDR3, the DNA is TGTGCCAGCAGTCGTCATCTTGCCCTCTATGGCTACACCTTC. The encoded protein is CASSRHLALYGYTF. The gene calls are TRBV27 and TRBJ1-2; D uncertain. CDR3 length equals 14 residues. V was pared by 5 bases and J by 4 bases, with 14 bases between. The V gene's germline CDR1 is MNHEY and CDR2 SMNVEV (reference sequence).